This TCR beta chain was identified in a study of graft-versus-host responses after intestinal transplantation. Assay: immunoSEQ multiplex PCR; the TCRdb copy retains only in-frame clones and omits some. The sample shows around 96,000 clones, 92% of them seen only once. With regard to this clone: The antigen remains unidentified.

The source was unstimulated CD4+ T cells sorted from spleen or lymph node cells, collected before intestinal transplant. This sequence originates from a human donor who received an intestinal transplant.

The CDR3 region has the DNA TGCGCCAGCAGCTCGACTAGCGGCACAGATACGCAGTATTTT. Translating gives CASSSTSGTDTQYF. The chain has TRBV5-1 and TRBJ2-3, with 8 bases identical to TRBD2. J lost 1 base, V lost 3 bases, and 1 base had no gene match. CDR3 length equals 14 residues. The germline V gene has CDR1 SGHRS and CDR2 YFSETQ.